This entry describes one T cell receptor (beta chain). Its antigen is unknown. This sample was taken from a study of T cell responses to AZD1222 COVID-19 vaccine. Study-level findings and limits: After the peak T cell response, and only then, were repertoires sampled. Most donors were white British and more were female, and clonal diversity was possibly underestimated. Spike regions recognized by vaccine-associated CD4 TCRs spanned the protein, led by 160-218 and 743-854.

TCRdb keeps only in-frame clones here, not all; method: immunoSEQ multiplex PCR. The repertoire holds roughly 95,000 clones, with roughly 90% as singletons. Trimming pared 4 bases from V and 2 bases from J, leaving 14 bases between. CDR1 is LGHNA, CDR2 YNFKEQ, per germline. This CDR3 comprises 15 residues. Material: peripheral blood, obtained on day 0 of AZD1222 vaccination. This receptor was taken from an adult in good health. The genes are TRBV4-2 and TRBJ1-2; D gene unclear. The CDR3 DNA reads TGTGCCAGCAGCCCCCCTGGGAGGGCCAACTATGGCTACACCTTC. Translated, it gives CASSPPGRANYGYTF.